The sequence of this TCR beta chain was determined in a study of T cells in lung cancer brain metastases. Each sample used about 2.24–4.92 ug genomic DNA, matched between paired samples. Method: immunoSEQ multiplex PCR; TCRdb's copy keeps in-frame clones and lacks some. The data hold roughly 5,000 clones, with 85% observed a single time. General study results and limits: Unique productive clones were significantly fewer in brain metastases: median about 1,500 versus 4,200.

The CDR3 spans 13 residues. CDR1 is KGHSH and CDR2 is LQKENI in the germline V gene. V was cut by 6 bases and J by 6 bases, with 15 bases left in between. Patients had either synchronous oligometastatic disease or delayed solitary brain metastasis recurrence. Exclusion applied to any patient with a history of multiple malignancies. A word on this clone: Its cognate antigen is unknown.

The chain combines TRBV18 with TRBJ2-7; possibly TRBD2 for D (6 bases). The TCR comes from a woman aged 50 to 60 with non-small cell lung cancer that had spread to the brain. The sequenced sample was tumor tissue from a brain metastasis. CDR3 sequence reads: CASSLQGSGEQYF. The CDR3 nucleotides read TGTGCCAGCTCGTTGCAGGGTAGCGGCGAGCAGTACTTC.